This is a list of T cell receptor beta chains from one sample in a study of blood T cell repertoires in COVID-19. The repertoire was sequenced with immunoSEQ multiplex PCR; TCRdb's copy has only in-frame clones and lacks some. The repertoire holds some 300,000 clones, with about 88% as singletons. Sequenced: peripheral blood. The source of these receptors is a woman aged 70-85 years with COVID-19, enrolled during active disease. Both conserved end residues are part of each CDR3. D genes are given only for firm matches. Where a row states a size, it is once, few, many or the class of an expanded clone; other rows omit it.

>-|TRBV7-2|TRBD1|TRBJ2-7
CASSFRQGNEQYF
TGTGCCAGCAGCTTTAGACAGGGGAACGAGCAGTACTTC
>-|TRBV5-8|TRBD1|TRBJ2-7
CASSDGQGKPYEQYF
TGTGCCAGCAGCGATGGACAGGGAAAACCCTACGAGCAGTACTTC
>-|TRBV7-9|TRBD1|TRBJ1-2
CASSSTRGDRGIGYGYTF
TGTGCCAGCAGCTCCACCCGGGGGGACAGGGGGATAGGCTATGGCTACACCTTC
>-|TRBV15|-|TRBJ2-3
CATTNIWGRDTDTQYF
TGTGCCACGACCAATATTTGGGGGCGCGACACAGATACGCAGTATTTT
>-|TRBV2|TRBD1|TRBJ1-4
CASSGDRGSNEKLFF
TGTGCCAGCAGTGGGGACAGGGGATCTAATGAAAAACTGTTTTTT
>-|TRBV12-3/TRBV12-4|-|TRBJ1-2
CASSPNRDGYTF
TGTGCCAGCAGCCCCAACCGAGATGGCTACACCTTC
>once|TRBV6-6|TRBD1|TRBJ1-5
CASMVISGQGLIPQHF
TGTGCCAGCATGGTAATCTCGGGACAGGGTCTCATACCCCAGCATTTT
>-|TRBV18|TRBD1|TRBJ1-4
CASSPERIGGSEKLFF
TGTGCCAGCTCACCAGAGCGGATAGGGGGCTCTGAAAAACTGTTTTTT
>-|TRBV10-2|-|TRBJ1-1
CASSARGNTEAFF
TGCGCCAGCAGCGCACGGGGGAACACTGAAGCTTTCTTT
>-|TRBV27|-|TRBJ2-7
CASSSARDTRDEQYF
TGTGCCAGCAGTTCTGCCCGGGACACCCGTGACGAGCAGTACTTC
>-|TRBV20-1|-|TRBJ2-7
CSTGGRYEQYF
TGCAGTACCGGGGGGCGTTACGAGCAGTACTTC
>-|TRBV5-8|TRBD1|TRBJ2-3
CASSGDRGTDTQYF
TGTGCCAGCAGCGGGGACAGGGGGACAGATACGCAGTATTTT
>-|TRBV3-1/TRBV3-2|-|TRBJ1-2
CASSQGDKGYGYTF
TGTGCCAGCAGCCAAGGGGACAAAGGATATGGCTACACCTTC
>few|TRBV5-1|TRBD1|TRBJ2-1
CASSLTTGGLNEQFF
TGCGCCAGCAGCTTGACGACAGGGGGCTTGAATGAGCAGTTCTTC
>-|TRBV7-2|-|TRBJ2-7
CASSRGPLYEQYF
TGTGCCAGCAGCCGAGGTCCCTTATACGAGCAGTACTTC
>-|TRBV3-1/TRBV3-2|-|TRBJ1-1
CASSQARGGEAFF
TGTGCCAGCAGCCAAGCTCGTGGAGGGGAAGCTTTCTTT
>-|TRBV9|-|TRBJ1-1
CASSGGDGGYTEAFF
TGTGCCAGCAGCGGAGGGGACGGGGGATACACTGAAGCTTTCTTT
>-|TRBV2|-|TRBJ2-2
CASSLTQSAGELFF
TGTGCCAGCAGTTTGACCCAGAGCGCCGGGGAGCTGTTTTTT
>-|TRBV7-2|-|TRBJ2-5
CASSSQYTRAGETQYF
TGTGCCAGCAGCTCCCAGTATACTAGGGCCGGGGAGACCCAGTACTTC
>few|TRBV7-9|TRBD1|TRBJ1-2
CASSLSRGDYGYTF
TGTGCCAGCAGCTTATCCAGGGGGGACTATGGCTACACCTTC
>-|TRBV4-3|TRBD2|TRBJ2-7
CASSRGLAGGYEQYF
TGCGCCAGCAGCCGCGGACTAGCGGGGGGCTACGAGCAGTACTTC
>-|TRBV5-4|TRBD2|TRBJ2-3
CASSSASGGATDTQYF
TGTGCCAGCAGCTCGGCTAGCGGGGGGGCCACAGATACGCAGTATTTT
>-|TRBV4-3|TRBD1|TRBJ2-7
CASSQDEDRGYEQYF
TGCGCCAGCAGCCAAGATGAGGACAGGGGCTACGAGCAGTACTTC
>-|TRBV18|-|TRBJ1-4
CASSPDRNEKLFF
TGTGCCAGCTCACCCGACAGAAATGAAAAACTGTTTTTT
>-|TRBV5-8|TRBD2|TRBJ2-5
CASSLAGGGSLQETQYF
TGTGCCAGCAGCTTGGCAGGCGGGGGGTCGCTCCAAGAGACCCAGTACTTC
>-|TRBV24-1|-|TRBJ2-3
CATSDLSPPDTQYF
TGTGCCACCAGTGATTTGTCTCCCCCGGATACGCAGTATTTT
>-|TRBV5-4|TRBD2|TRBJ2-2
CASTLAGVPPTGELFF
TGTGCCAGCACGTTAGCGGGGGTGCCTCCCACCGGGGAGCTGTTTTTT
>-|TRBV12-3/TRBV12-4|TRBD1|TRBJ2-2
CASTDRGAGELFF
TGTGCCAGCACGGACAGGGGGGCCGGGGAGCTGTTTTTT
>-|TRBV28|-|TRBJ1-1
CASNYLRNTEAFF
TGTGCCAGTAATTACTTGAGGAACACTGAAGCTTTCTTT
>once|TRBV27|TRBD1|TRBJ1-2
CASRTGGYGYTF
TGTGCCAGCAGAACAGGGGGGTATGGCTACACCTTC
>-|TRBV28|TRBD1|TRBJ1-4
CASIPGKGAGEKLFF
TGTGCCAGCATCCCGGGCAAGGGGGCCGGTGAAAAACTGTTTTTT
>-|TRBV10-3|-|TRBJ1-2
CAISLDSYGYTF
TGTGCCATCAGCCTAGACAGCTATGGCTACACCTTC
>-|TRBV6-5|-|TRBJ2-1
CASSRDIYNEQFF
TGTGCCAGCAGTAGGGACATCTACAATGAGCAGTTCTTC
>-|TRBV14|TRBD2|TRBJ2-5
CASSPRTSGNSGTQYF
TGTGCCAGCAGCCCGAGGACTAGCGGGAATTCGGGGACCCAGTACTTC
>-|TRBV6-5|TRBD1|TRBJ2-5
CASSYFETGGRETQYF
TGTGCCAGCAGTTACTTCGAAACAGGGGGTCGCGAGACCCAGTACTTC
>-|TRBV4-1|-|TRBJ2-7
CASSLGGGEQYF
TGCGCCAGCAGCCTGGGGGGAGGCGAGCAGTACTTC
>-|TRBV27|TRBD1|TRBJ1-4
CASSPTGATNEKLFF
TGTGCCAGCAGTCCGACAGGGGCAACTAATGAAAAACTGTTTTTT
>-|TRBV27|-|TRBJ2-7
CASSLTDTAYEQYF
TGTGCCAGCAGCCTAACGGACACGGCCTACGAGCAGTACTTC
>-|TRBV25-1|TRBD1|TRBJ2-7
CASSDRDSHYEQYF
TGTGCCAGCAGTGACCGGGACAGTCATTACGAGCAGTACTTC
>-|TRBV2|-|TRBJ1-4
CASSEEGRVGQKLFF
TGTGCCAGCAGTGAAGAGGGCAGGGTGGGTCAGAAACTGTTTTTT
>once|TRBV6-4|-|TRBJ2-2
CASSAVLGDTGELFF
TGTGCCAGCAGTGCGGTCCTAGGCGACACCGGGGAGCTGTTTTTT
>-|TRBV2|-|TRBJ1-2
CASSESPAGRGRFGYTF
TGTGCCAGCAGTGAATCCCCTGCGGGACGCGGCCGGTTTGGCTACACCTTC
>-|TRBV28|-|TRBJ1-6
CASSPTGRENSPLHF
TGTGCCAGCAGTCCTACGGGCAGGGAAAATTCACCCCTCCACTTT
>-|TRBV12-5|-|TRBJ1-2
CASGPQGPSGYTF
TGTGCTAGTGGTCCGCAGGGGCCGTCCGGCTACACCTTC